This TCR beta chain was observed in a study of shared clonotypes between healthy human individuals. The CDR3 runs 13 residues. The V end lost 5 bases, the J end lost 7 bases, and 13 bases lay between the germline ends. This clone was seen only once. Clones were sequenced by immunoSEQ multiplex PCR, and TCRdb holds only the in-frame ones, with some missing. The data contain more than 400,000 clones, about 96% of them singletons. Sequenced: naive CD4+ T cells sorted from blood. Subset of the sample: CD45RA+ positively selected. The receptor comes from a woman in her twenties or thirties in good health. The chain is built from TRBV5-7 and TRBJ1-5; no firm D call. TRBV5-7 is given ORF status, its function remaining uncertain. CDR3 residues: CASRARRRQPQHF. The CDR3 DNA sequence: TGTGCCAGCAGGGCTCGACGGAGGCAGCCCCAGCATTTT.